This TCR beta chain was recorded in a study of PD-L1 blockade in urothelial cancer. Time point denoted: peripheral blood 6 weeks after treatment start. The germline CDR1 and CDR2 sequences are WNHNN and SYGVQD (reference sequence). Unmatched junction bases numbered 6, after V lost 0 bases and J lost 5 bases. The CDR3 sequence is 15 residues long. The method was immunoSEQ multiplex PCR; TCRdb's version includes in-frame clones alone and lacks a portion of them. The data hold 35,000 to 45,000 clones, with under 90% observed a single time. The V and J genes are TRBV10-1 and TRBJ2-7, with 8 bases matching TRBD1. This TCR derives from a man aged 60 to 75 with urothelial cancer. This specimen was PBMCs, taken around atezolizumab (anti-PD-L1) treatment. The CDR3 nucleotides are TGCGCCAGCAGTGAGTCCGGGACAGGATACAACGAGCAGTACTTC. It translates to CASSESGTGYNEQYF.